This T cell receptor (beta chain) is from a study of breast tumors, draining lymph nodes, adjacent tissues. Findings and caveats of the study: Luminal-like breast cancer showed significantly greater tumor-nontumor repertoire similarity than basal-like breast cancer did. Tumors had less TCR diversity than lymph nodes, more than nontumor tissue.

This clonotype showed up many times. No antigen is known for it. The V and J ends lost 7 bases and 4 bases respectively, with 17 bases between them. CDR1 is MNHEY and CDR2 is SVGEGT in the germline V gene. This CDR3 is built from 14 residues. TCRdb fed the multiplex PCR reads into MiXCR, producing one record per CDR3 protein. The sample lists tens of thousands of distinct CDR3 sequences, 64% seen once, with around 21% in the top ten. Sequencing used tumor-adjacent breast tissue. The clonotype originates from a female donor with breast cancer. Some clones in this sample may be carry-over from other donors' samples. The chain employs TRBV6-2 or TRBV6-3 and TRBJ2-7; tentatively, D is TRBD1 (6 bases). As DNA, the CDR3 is TGTGCCAGCACCCCGTCAGGGGTATGGTACGAGCAGTACTTC. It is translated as CASTPSGVWYEQYF.